The 28 T cell receptor beta chains below were found in one sample sequenced in a study of T cell clonality in common variable immunodeficiency. The data were produced by immunoSEQ multiplex PCR, yet TCRdb's version contains in-frame clones alone and is incomplete. Found here are approximately 64,000 clones, no singletons; the ten largest cover around 1.7%. Sequencing was carried out using peripheral blood mononuclear cells. The receptors shown here come from a person aged 18-70 years in good health.

This clone was observed at least ten times. The missing CDR3 end, 3 residues past where the read stops, is filled in from the germline J gene. The chain combines TRBV19 with TRBJ1-4, with a weak D call TRBD1 (6 bases). The length of the CDR3 is 15 residues. The V gene lost 0 bases and the J gene lost 8 bases, with 13 bases spanning the gap. Per the germline V gene, CDR1 is LNHDA and CDR2 is SQIVND (reference sequence). The sequenced CDR3 bases are TGTGCCAGTAGTATAGAGGCGGGGGCTCGGGAAAAA. It yields the protein CASSIEAGAREK. The whole CDR3 region reads CASSIEAGAREKLFF.

At least ten counts were recorded for this clone. The read halts 3 residues ahead of the CDR3 end, with the missing end drawn from the germline J gene. The rearrangement links TRBV15 to TRBJ2-7; 7 positions match TRBD1. The CDR3 is 16 amino acids. In germline, CDR1 is LNHNV, CDR2 YYDKDF (reference sequence). The V and J ends lost 3 bases and 1 base, in that order; junction bases with no gene match: 9. The CDR3 loop reads CATSRRGLMGSYEQYF. The covered CDR3 bases are TGTGCCACCAGCAGGAGGGGGCTAATGGGATCCTACGAG. Complete variable domain (other parts from reference TRBV15 and TRBJ2-7): DAMVIQNPRYQVTQFGKPVTLSCSQTLNHNVMYWYQQKSSQAPKLLFHYYDKDFNNEADTPDNFQSRRPNTSFCFLDIRSPGLGDTAMYLCATSRRGLMGSYEQYFGPGTRLTVT.

This clone has at least ten counts. The read comes to an end 3 residues before the CDR3 does, leaving the germline J gene to fill in the end. The chain has TRBV13 and TRBJ2-7, with 13 bases identical to TRBD2. CDR1 and CDR2 from the germline V gene are PRHDT and FYEKMQ (reference sequence). CDR3 length equals 15 residues. Trimming removed 5 bases from V and 2 bases from J; junction bases left unmatched: 3. The CDR3 loop reads CASSPTSGGAYEQYF. CDR3 DNA (partial): TGTGCCAGCAGCCCCACTAGCGGGGGGGCCTACGAG. Full variable domain (remainder filled in from reference TRBV13 and TRBJ2-7): AAGVIQSPRHLIKEKRETATLKCYPIPRHDTVYWYQQGPGQDPQFLISFYEKMQSDKGSIPDRFSAQQFSDYHSELNMSSLELGDSALYFCASSPTSGGAYEQYFGPGTRLTVT.

This clone was seen many times. The read is 3 residues too short to cover the CDR3 end, so that end is filled in from the germline J gene. The chain recombines TRBV6-1 with TRBJ1-1; D remains unclear. CDR1 and CDR2 (germline): MNHNS, SASEGT. CDR3 length: 12 amino acids. Trimming left V 3 bases short and J 4 bases short, with 6 bases between. This CDR3 is CASSDRRTEAFF. CDR3 DNA (partial): TGTGCCAGCAGTGACAGGCGCACTGAA.

This clone showed up many times. The CDR3 end falls 3 residues outside the read, so it is completed with the germline J gene. The genes are TRBV20-1 and TRBJ2-3, with 10 positions matching TRBD1. Unmatched junction bases numbered 15, after V lost 6 bases and J lost 6 bases. The CDR3 runs 16 residues. CDR1 and CDR2 (germline): DFQATT, SNEGSKA (reference sequence). The CDR3 bases that were read are TGCAGTGCCAACACGGACAGGGGGTCTTATCTTGATACG. Translating gives CSANTDRGSYLDT. The full CDR3 reads CSANTDRGSYLDTQYF.

This clone was seen repeatedly, ten times or more. The DNA ends 3 residues before the CDR3 does, and the rest of the CDR3 is filled in from the germline J gene. The chain recombines TRBV5-1 with TRBJ2-7; D is possibly TRBD1 (5 bases). Trimming shortened V by 5 bases and J by 3 bases, and 9 bases separated the two germline ends. Germline V gives CDR1 SGHRS, CDR2 YFSETQ. CDR3 length equals 12 residues. The sequenced part of the CDR3 DNA is TGCGCCAGCAGTTTCCAGGGCTACGAG. Protein: CASSFQGYE. The complete CDR3 sequence is CASSFQGYEQYF.

This clone was recorded at least ten times. The read is 3 residues too short to cover the CDR3 end, so that end is filled in from the germline J gene. V gene TRBV5-8 combines with J gene TRBJ1-5, with 8 nucleotides matching TRBD1. Germline V CDR1 and CDR2: SGHTS, YDEGEE. V was clipped by 0 bases and J by 6 bases; unmatched bases: 5. The length of the CDR3 is 15 residues. The CDR3 spells CASSLGQGAIQPQHF. The covered CDR3 bases are TGTGCCAGCAGCTTGGGGCAGGGGGCGATTCAGCCC.

This clone showed up many times. The CDR3 extends 3 residues past the end of the read, so its final part is completed from the germline J gene. The chain links TRBV6-1 to TRBJ2-3, with TRBD1 matching over 8 bases. The ends lost 2 bases at V and 0 bases at J; junction bases unmatched: 7. In germline, CDR1 is MNHNS, CDR2 SASEGT. There are 17 residues in the CDR3. The sequenced part of the CDR3 DNA is TGTGCCAGCAGTGAATCGCAGGGGGCTTTCAGCACAGATACG. Its translation is CASSESQGAFSTDT. The whole CDR3 protein reads CASSESQGAFSTDTQYF.

This clone was recorded many times. The sequenced fragment ends 3 residues before the CDR3 boundary, so the rest is inferred from the germline J gene. The chain has TRBV5-4 and TRBJ1-1, with D tentatively TRBD1 (5 bases). Trimming took off 5 bases at V and 1 base at J, with 12 bases between the two ends. The germline CDR1 and CDR2 sequences are SGHNT and YYREEE (reference sequence). CDR3 length: 14 residues. This CDR3 reads CASSSRDWNTEAFF. CDR3 bases read: TGTGCCAGCAGTAGCCGGGACTGGAACACTGAA.

This clone occurred many times. The read stops 3 residues short of the end of the CDR3; the missing end is completed from the germline J gene. The V and J genes are TRBV5-5 and TRBJ1-2; TRBD1 matches at 7 bases. The CDR3 has 14 amino acids. Trimming at V came to 0 bases and at J to 4 bases, leaving 3 bases not matched to a gene. CDR1 and CDR2 from the germline V gene are SGHKS and YYEKEE (reference sequence). CDR3 DNA (partial): TGTGCCAGCAGCTTGGGCGACAGGGTCTATGGC. Encoded protein: CASSLGDRVYG. The complete CDR3 reads CASSLGDRVYGYTF.

At least ten counts were recorded for this clone. Here the CDR3 reads CASSEDRGLNSPLHF. Partial CDR3 DNA: TGTGCCAGCAGCGAAGACAGGGGGCTGAATTCACCC. The chain is built from TRBV7-9 and TRBJ1-6, with 10 bases fitting TRBD1. Coverage ceases 3 residues before the CDR3 finishes, and the germline J gene fills in the end. V lost 5 bases and J lost 7; bases outside the gene matches: 5. Looked up from germline, CDR1 is SEHNR and CDR2 is FQNEAQ (reference sequence). CDR3 length equals 15 residues.

There are many counts of this clone. The CDR3 is cut off 3 residues early in the read; its end comes from the germline J gene. The chain employs TRBV20-1 and TRBJ2-7; possible D gene TRBD2, 6 bases. Germline-derived CDR1 and CDR2 are DFQATT and SNEGSKA (reference sequence). The CDR3 extends over 15 amino acids. Deletions cut 4 bases from V and 2 bases from J, with 18 bases between. Partial CDR3 DNA: TGCAGTGCTAAATCCCCCAAGGGACTTACCTACGAG. Its translation: CSAKSPKGLTYE. The full-length CDR3 reads as CSAKSPKGLTYEQYF.

This clone was counted many times. The sequenced fragment ends 3 residues before the CDR3 boundary, so the rest is inferred from the germline J gene. The V call is TRBV5-1, the J call TRBJ1-1; the match to TRBD1 covers 8 bases. Germline-derived CDR1 and CDR2 are SGHRS and YFSETQ. CDR3 length: 15 residues. CDR3 bases read: TGCGCCAGCAGCCCCAGGACAGGGTCCCCCCGAGAA. Amino acid sequence: CASSPRTGSPRE. The entire CDR3 sequence reads CASSPRTGSPREAFF.

This clone was picked up many times. Coverage ceases 3 residues before the CDR3 finishes, and the germline J gene fills in the end. The chain couples TRBV20-1 to TRBJ2-7; D might be TRBD1 (6 bases). CDR1 and CDR2 (germline): DFQATT, SNEGSKA (reference sequence). Trimming removed 3 bases at V and 3 bases at J, with 18 bases between. The CDR3 is 15 amino acids. CDR3 sequence reads: CSASTPQGTVYEQYF. CDR3 bases read: TGCAGTGCTAGCACCCCACAGGGAACAGTCTACGAG.

In this sample, this clone turned up many times. The CDR3 is cut off 3 residues early in the read; its end comes from the germline J gene. The rearrangement uses TRBV12-3 or TRBV12-4 and TRBJ1-1, with no clear D. The CDR3 loop spans 14 amino acids. V lost 4 bases and J 2 bases, leaving 11 bases between the germline ends. CDR3 DNA, as far as it was read: TGTGCCAGCAGTTCACAACAGCCCAACACTGAA. Amino acids: CASSSQQPNTE. The whole CDR3 is CASSSQQPNTEAFF.

Many counts were recorded for this clone. The CDR3 end lies 3 residues beyond the end of the read and is filled in from the germline J gene. The chain links TRBV2 to TRBJ2-7; D may be TRBD1 (6 bases). The ends were cut back, 7 bases at V and 4 bases at J, with 20 bases in the middle. The CDR3 length is 15 residues. CDR1 SNHLY and CDR2 FYNNEI come from the germline V gene. CDR3: CASKLLGTRGYEQYF. The CDR3 bases that were read are TGTGCCAGCAAGTTGTTAGGGACACGAGGATACGAG.

This clone was observed at least ten times. Sequencing ends 3 residues short of the CDR3 end; the germline J gene provides the rest. V is TRBV6-2 or TRBV6-3 and J is TRBJ1-2; D gene ambiguous. The CDR3 is 12 amino acids. Germline CDR1 reads MNHEY; CDR2 reads SVGEGT. This chain's CDR3 is CASSYAAGGYTF. CDR3 DNA, as far as it was read: TGTGCCAGCAGTTACGCAGCGGGAGGC.

The table lists this clone with many counts. Read sequence stops 3 residues before the CDR3 end, and the germline J gene provides the missing end. The V call is TRBV28, the J call TRBJ2-7; TRBD1 matches 7 bases. The CDR3 has 13 residues. The junction had 4 bases not matched to a gene; V was cut back by 5 bases and J by 3 bases. CDR1 is MDHEN, CDR2 SYDVKM, per germline. CDR3 DNA (partial): TGTGCCAGCAGTGTAGGGGGCCACTACGAG. This codes for CASSVGGHYE. The whole CDR3 sequence is CASSVGGHYEQYF.

This clone was seen at least ten times. The read terminates 3 residues ahead of where the CDR3 ends, so the germline J gene completes it. The chain is built from TRBV15 and TRBJ1-2; possibly TRBD1 for D (6 bases). V lost 0 bases and J lost 7, with 15 bases in between. CDR3 length: 15 amino acids. CDR1 and CDR2 (germline): LNHNV, YYDKDF (reference sequence). The CDR3 loop reads CATSRDRGAGGGYTF. The part of the CDR3 DNA that was read is TGTGCCACCAGCAGAGATCGGGGGGCGGGTGGTGGC.

This clone was observed many times. The observed sequence ends 3 residues before the CDR3 terminus, with the missing tail filled in from the germline J gene. V usage is TRBV5-1 and J usage is TRBJ2-5; possibly TRBD2 for D (6 bases). Germline lookup yields CDR1 SGHRS and CDR2 YFSETQ. The germline V and J ends were trimmed by 0 bases and 2 bases, with 17 bases remaining between them. The CDR3 is made up of 17 amino acids. The sequenced CDR3 bases are TGCGCCAGCAGCTTGGGGGGGACTTTAGACACACAAGAGACC. Residues: CASSLGGTLDTQET. The whole CDR3 region reads CASSLGGTLDTQETQYF. Using reference TRBV5-1 and TRBJ2-5 for the parts outside the CDR3, the full variable domain is KAGVTQTPRYLIKTRGQQVTLSCSPISGHRSVSWYQQTPGQGLQFLFEYFSETQRNKGNFPGRFSGRQFSNSRSEMNVSTLELGDSALYLCASSLGGTLDTQETQYFGPGTRLLVL.

This clone has at least ten counts. The read terminates 3 residues ahead of where the CDR3 ends, so the germline J gene completes it. The V call is TRBV14, the J call TRBJ2-1, with 10 bases matching TRBD2. The CDR3 extends over 15 amino acids. J lost 7 bases, V lost 6 bases, and 9 bases had no gene match. Germline V gene lookup returns CDR1 SGHDN and CDR2 FVKESK. CDR3 residues: CASRISGGLGNEQFF. The CDR3 DNA, read in part, is TGTGCCAGCAGAATTAGCGGGGGGCTTGGAAATGAG.

In this sample, this clone turned up many times. Read sequence stops 3 residues before the CDR3 end, and the germline J gene provides the missing end. The chain joins TRBV10-2 to TRBJ2-7, with D perhaps matching TRBD1 (5 bases). Germline CDR1 reads WSHSY; CDR2 reads SAAADI. The CDR3 spans 14 residues. V was cut by 5 bases and J by 3 bases, with 14 bases left in between. The part of the CDR3 DNA that was read is TGCGCCAGCAGTCGTGACAGTTGGGACTACGAG. This translates into CASSRDSWDYE. The entire CDR3 is CASSRDSWDYEQYF.

This clone was detected many times. The read ends 3 residues shy of where the CDR3 ends; the end is completed using the germline J gene. The chain employs TRBV2 and TRBJ2-3, with 7 bases fitting TRBD1. With 5 bases clipped from V and 1 base from J, the junction kept 3 bases outside the gene matches. CDR1 and CDR2 (germline): SNHLY, FYNNEI. The CDR3 has 14 residues. The DNA read from the CDR3 is TGTGCCAGCAGTAATCAGGGGGGCACAGATACG. Encoded protein: CASSNQGGTDT. The CDR3 reads in full as CASSNQGGTDTQYF.

This clone was recorded many times. Coverage ceases 3 residues before the CDR3 finishes, and the germline J gene fills in the end. This chain uses TRBV28 with TRBJ1-4, with a possible D match to TRBD1 (5 bases). The CDR3 length is 16 residues. Germline V CDR1 and CDR2: MDHEN, SYDVKM. V lost 6 bases, J lost 5 bases, and 19 bases lay in between. CDR3 protein: CASRLTTGTGNEKLFF. CDR3 DNA, as far as it was read: TGTGCCAGCAGATTAACCACCGGGACTGGGAATGAAAAA.

This clone was seen at least ten times. The read terminates 3 residues ahead of where the CDR3 ends, so the germline J gene completes it. The chain combines TRBV6-2 or TRBV6-3 with TRBJ2-2; 9 bases line up with TRBD2. The length of the CDR3 is 16 residues. Germline V gene data show CDR1 as MNHEY and CDR2 as SVGEGT. V was pared by 10 bases and J by 7 bases, with 16 bases of the junction left unmatched. CDR3 DNA (partial): TGTGCCATCTGCGTTGGAGCGGGGGGCCGTAGCGGGGAG. Translation: CAICVGAGGRSGE. The CDR3 reads in full as CAICVGAGGRSGELFF.

This clone was seen many times. The read ends 3 residues before the CDR3 terminus; that terminus is restored from the germline J gene. The chain uses TRBV13 and TRBJ1-5; no clear D. Germline-derived CDR1 and CDR2 are PRHDT and FYEKMQ (reference sequence). V was shortened by 4 bases and J by 4 bases, with 5 bases between the two germline ends. This CDR3 has 12 residues. CDR3 protein: CASSYKNQPQHF. CDR3 DNA, as far as it was read: TGTGCCAGCAGCTATAAAAATCAGCCC.

This clone has at least ten counts. The read ends 3 residues early relative to the CDR3; the germline J gene fills the gap. The genes are TRBV16 and TRBJ1-5; D perhaps matches TRBD1 (5 bases). The CDR3 runs to 16 residues. The germline V gene encodes CDR1 KGHSY and CDR2 FQNENV. V dropped 2 bases and J dropped 7 bases, with 18 bases sitting between them. This CDR3 is CASSQLRPGRGQPQHF. CDR3 bases read: TGTGCCAGCAGCCAACTCCGGCCAGGGCGTGGGCAGCCC. Filled out from reference TRBV16 and TRBJ1-5, the complete variable domain reads GEEVAQTPKHLVRGEGQKAKLYCAPIKGHSYVFWYQQVLKNEFKFLISFQNENVFDETGMPKERFSAKCLPNSPCSLEIQATKLEDSAVYFCASSQLRPGRGQPQHFGDGTRLSIL.

This clone was seen at least ten times. Coverage ceases 3 residues before the CDR3 finishes, and the germline J gene fills in the end. V is TRBV29-1 and J is TRBJ2-7; TRBD2 aligns across 10 bases. The CDR3 runs to 16 residues. Germline V gene sequence: CDR1 SQVTM, CDR2 ANQGSEA. V was pared by 8 bases and J by 6 bases, with 19 bases of the junction left unmatched. The CDR3 bases that were read are TGCAGCCCTTCGGGACTAGCGTTAGATCGAACTGGCGAG. Translation gives CSPSGLALDRTGE. In full, the CDR3 is CSPSGLALDRTGEQYF.